This TCR beta chain was sequenced during a study of control samples from healthy donors and cancer patients. TCRdb's copy holds only in-frame clones and misses some; the assay was immunoSEQ multiplex PCR. Of under 300,000 clones in the sample, about four fifths were seen once. The V and J ends lost 6 bases and 2 bases respectively, with 16 bases between them. Germline V gives CDR1 SGHRS, CDR2 YFSETQ. CDR3 length: 15 residues. The chain has TRBV5-1 and TRBJ2-3; unclear D gene. The clonotype was recovered from an older woman with lung cancer. The material sequenced was PBMCs. The CDR3 nucleotides are TGCGCCAGCAACTCCAACCCGGGCGCCACAGATACGCAGTATTTT. Its protein is CASNSNPGATDTQYF.